What follows are 30 T cell receptor beta chains derived from one specimen sequenced in a study of T cell repertoires in cytomegalovirus infection. TCRdb analysed the reads with MiXCR anew, one entry per CDR3 protein. The data show around 180,000 distinct CDR3 sequences, about 28% seen once. Sequencing used PBMCs. These receptors all stem from a human donor in good health (CMV status not recorded). Some clones in this sample may be carry-over from other donors' samples.

This clonotype was detected a few times. The V and J genes are TRBV6-6 and TRBJ2-1; no clear D gene. The CDR3 is made up of 14 amino acids. CDR1 and CDR2 (germline): MNHNY, SVGAGI (reference sequence). With 0 bases removed from V and 8 bases from J, the gap between germline ends came to 11 bases. The CDR3 nucleotides read TGTGCCAGCAGTTACTCGAATCGAAGGGATGAGCAGTTCTTC. Translating gives CASSYSNRRDEQFF.

This clonotype ranks as medium-sized. The genes are TRBV7-2 and TRBJ1-1; tentatively, D is TRBD1 (6 bases). Germline V gene data show CDR1 as SGHTA and CDR2 as FQGNSA. The V end lost 2 bases, the J end lost 0 bases, and 13 bases lay between the germline ends. The CDR3 has 16 amino acids. CDR3 in amino acids: CASSLQARGLNTEAFF. CDR3 in DNA: TGTGCCAGCAGCTTACAGGCCAGGGGATTGAACACTGAAGCTTTCTTT.

This clonotype has just a few counts. The genes are TRBV20-1 and TRBJ2-3, with a possible D match to TRBD1 (6 bases). V was trimmed by 0 bases and J by 4 bases, leaving 17 bases between them. The CDR3 is made up of 16 amino acids. Germline CDR1 is DFQATT and CDR2 is SNEGSKA (reference sequence). The CDR3 sequence: CSARDWAGASSDTQYF. CDR3 DNA sequence: TGCAGTGCTAGAGATTGGGCAGGGGCAAGTTCAGATACGCAGTATTTT.

A remark on this clonotype: A read error may account for a junction end that differs from germline. The V gene is TRBV12-3 or TRBV12-4, the J gene TRBJ2-1; 12 nucleotides agree with TRBD2. CDR3 size: 15 residues. CDR3: CASSLAGGWDNEQFF. DNA of the CDR3: TGTGCCAGCAGTCTAGCGGGGGGGTGGGACAATGAGCAGTTCTTC.

The rearrangement joins TRBV6-6 to TRBJ1-2, with D tentatively TRBD1 (6 bases). Trimming cost V 10 bases and J 6 bases, with 18 bases left between them. The CDR3 runs 13 residues. The V gene's germline CDR1 is MNHNY and CDR2 SVGAGI (reference sequence). CDR3 region: CAMSQGTSNGYTF. CDR3 DNA sequence: TGTGCCATGTCTCAGGGGACCAGTAATGGCTACACCTTC.

The V call is TRBV7-2, the J call TRBJ1-5; D is perhaps TRBD1 (5 bases). The germline gives CDR1 SGHTA, CDR2 FQGNSA. This CDR3 is built from 14 residues. The germline V and J ends were trimmed by 5 bases and 1 base, with 9 bases remaining between them. The CDR3 here is CASSGWGSNQPQHF. CDR3 in DNA: TGTGCCAGCAGCGGATGGGGGAGCAATCAGCCCCAGCATTTT.

The rearrangement uses TRBV29-1 and TRBJ1-4; D gene unclear. Germline values: CDR1 SQVTM, CDR2 ANQGSEA. This CDR3 has 11 amino acids. Trimming removed 5 bases at V and 7 bases at J, with 8 bases between. CDR3 sequence reads: CSVKEGEKLFF. CDR3 in DNA: TGCAGCGTTAAGGAGGGTGAAAAACTGTTTTTT.

The chain recombines TRBV3-1 with TRBJ2-7, with 10 bases matching TRBD2. Trimming removed 0 bases from V and 4 bases from J; junction bases left unmatched: 9. Germline V gives CDR1 LGHDT, CDR2 YNNKEL (reference sequence). The CDR3 is 17 amino acids. For the CDR3, the DNA is TGTGCCAGCAGCCAAGAGCCTAGCGGGGGAGAAGCTTACGAGCAGTACTTC. Protein product: CASSQEPSGGEAYEQYF.

This chain joins TRBV7-3 and TRBJ2-7; D is undetermined. Trimming removed 4 bases from V and 3 bases from J, with 22 bases in between. The length of the CDR3 is 17 residues. Germline loops: CDR1 SGHTA, CDR2 FQGTGA. This chain's CDR3 is CASSSSRLGRTNYEQYF. The DNA for the CDR3 is TGTGCCAGCAGCTCATCCCGACTCGGCAGAACCAACTACGAGCAGTACTTC.

This clonotype was recorded at least ten times. The V call is TRBV7-2, the J call TRBJ2-3; TRBD2 is a possible D gene (5 bases). The CDR3 consists of 14 residues. Germline V lookup: CDR1 SGHTA, CDR2 FQGNSA. V lost 5 bases and J lost 2, with 11 bases in between. The CDR3 region has the DNA TGTGCCAGCAGCCCCGGACGGGACACAGATACGCAGTATTTT. This sequence encodes CASSPGRDTDTQYF.

CDR3 sequence reads: CASSSGGDEQFF. CDR3 nucleotides: TGTGCCAGCAGTTCAGGAGGCGATGAGCAGTTCTTC. V is TRBV27 and J is TRBJ2-1, with D possibly being TRBD2 (5 bases). The CDR3 consists of 12 residues. The V and J ends lost 4 bases and 8 bases respectively, with 9 bases between them. In germline, CDR1 is MNHEY, CDR2 SMNVEV (reference sequence).

The sample holds a few counts of this clonotype. The chain joins TRBV19 to TRBJ2-3; D not resolved. V was shortened by 5 bases and J by 1 base, with 16 bases between the two germline ends. Germline V lookup: CDR1 LNHDA, CDR2 SQIVND (reference sequence). This CDR3 comprises 16 residues. CDR3 region: CASSDWGRSGTDTQYF. The CDR3, as DNA: TGTGCCAGTAGTGACTGGGGAAGGTCTGGCACAGATACGCAGTATTTT.

The chain recombines TRBV6-5 with TRBJ2-1; 8 bases match TRBD1. This CDR3 spans 16 amino acids. The V segment lost 6 bases and the J segment 4 bases; nucleotides outside the gene matches: 11. CDR1 is MNHEY, CDR2 SVGAGI, per germline. The CDR3 nucleotides read TGTGCCAGCAGCAGACCGGGACAGGCGGATTACAATGAGCAGTTCTTC. Amino acid sequence: CASSRPGQADYNEQFF.

V gene TRBV10-3 combines with J gene TRBJ2-3; D remains unclear. Between the trimmed V and J ends, which lost 6 bases and 2 bases, there was a span of 15 bases. This CDR3 is 15 amino acids long. CDR1 ENHRY and CDR2 SYGVKD come from the germline V gene. The CDR3 DNA is TGTGCCATCAGCCTAAGTTGGACCCACACAGATACGCAGTATTTT. Protein product: CAISLSWTHTDTQYF.

CDR3 loop: CSASSPEGAGYTF. CDR3 in DNA: TGCAGTGCTAGCAGTCCGGAGGGAGCCGGCTACACCTTC. The V call is TRBV20-1, the J call TRBJ1-2; D is ambiguous. This CDR3 is built from 13 residues. CDR1 and CDR2 from the germline V gene are DFQATT and SNEGSKA (reference sequence). Trimming shortened V by 3 bases and J by 8 bases, and 16 bases separated the two germline ends.

This clonotype was counted only a few times. V gene TRBV10-3 combines with J gene TRBJ2-5, with TRBD1 identical over 11 bases. CDR1 and CDR2 (germline): ENHRY, SYGVKD. The junction had 4 bases not matched to a gene; V was cut back by 7 bases and J by 9 bases. There are 12 residues in the CDR3. CDR3 sequence reads: CAINPGQGAQYF. CDR3 DNA sequence: TGTGCCATCAATCCGGGACAGGGGGCCCAGTACTTC.

This clonotype was counted between two and nine times. This sequence joins TRBV12-3 or TRBV12-4 and TRBJ2-7, with a tentative D call TRBD2 (6 bases). The V gene lost 3 bases and the J gene lost 0 bases, with 9 bases spanning the gap. The CDR3 sequence is 14 residues long. CDR3 DNA: TGTGCCAGCAGTTTTGGGGACTCCTCCTACGAGCAGTACTTC. It yields the protein CASSFGDSSYEQYF.

The chain couples TRBV25-1 to TRBJ2-2; weak D call: TRBD2 (6 bases). The V gene lost 4 bases and the J gene lost 5 bases, with 17 bases spanning the gap. CDR3 length equals 16 residues. Germline V lookup: CDR1 MGHDK, CDR2 SYGVNS. This chain's CDR3 is CASSVGGSSGTGELFF. In DNA, the CDR3 is TGTGCCAGCAGTGTTGGGGGGTCAAGCGGGACCGGGGAGCTGTTTTTT.

A few counts support this clonotype. The chain links TRBV15 to TRBJ1-2; no clear D gene. This CDR3 is 12 amino acids long. With 5 bases removed from V and 7 bases from J, the gap between germline ends came to 11 bases. From germline, CDR1 is LNHNV and CDR2 YYDKDF (reference sequence). This CDR3 reads CATSPAVGGYTF. CDR3 bases: TGTGCCACCAGCCCAGCCGTGGGTGGCTACACCTTC.

As for this clonotype: A much larger clone differs by one base, so this may be a read error. The chain has TRBV7-8 and TRBJ2-7, with D unclear. The CDR3 covers 17 residues. Germline loops: CDR1 SGHVS, CDR2 FQNEAQ. CDR3 region: CTSSLEVVVGSSYEQYF. CDR3 DNA sequence: TGTACCAGCAGCTTAGAGGTTGTGGTGGGAAGCTCCTACGAGCAGTACTTC. Full variable domain (remainder filled in from reference TRBV7-8 and TRBJ2-7): GAGVSQSPRYKVAKRGQDVALRCDPISGHVSLFWYQQALGQGPEFLTYFQNEAQLDKSGLPSDRFFAERPEGSVSTLKIQRTQQEDSAVYLCTSSLEVVVGSSYEQYFGPGTRLTVT.

This chain uses TRBV5-1 with TRBJ2-7; tentative D call: TRBD1 (6 bases). There are 16 residues in the CDR3. Trimming took 4 bases from V and 1 from J, leaving 18 bases between them. In germline, CDR1 is SGHRS, CDR2 YFSETQ. DNA of the CDR3: TGCGCCAGCAGCGTGCGAATCAGGGGAGAATCCTACGAGCAGTACTTC. Translated, it gives CASSVRIRGESYEQYF. The full variable domain, its missing parts supplied by reference TRBV5-1 and TRBJ2-7, is KAGVTQTPRYLIKTRGQQVTLSCSPISGHRSVSWYQQTPGQGLQFLFEYFSETQRNKGNFPGRFSGRQFSNSRSEMNVSTLELGDSALYLCASSVRIRGESYEQYFGPGTRLTVT.

This clonotype was recorded a few times. The chain couples TRBV19 to TRBJ1-6, with D possibly matching TRBD1 (5 bases). Germline-derived CDR1 and CDR2 are LNHDA and SQIVND (reference sequence). Trimming shortened V by 1 base and J by 6 bases, and 16 bases separated the two germline ends. The CDR3 is made up of 17 amino acids. DNA for the CDR3: TGTGCCAGTAGTATAGGATTTTTGGGGCAGAGTAATTCACCCCTCCACTTT. Translated: CASSIGFLGQSNSPLHF.

The chain is built from TRBV10-3 and TRBJ2-5, with D possibly being TRBD1 (7 bases). Germline lookup yields CDR1 ENHRY and CDR2 SYGVKD. The CDR3 covers 14 residues. The V end was cut by 5 bases, the J end by 2 bases, with 12 bases between. The CDR3: CAISPGGRQETQYF. Written as DNA, the CDR3 is TGTGCCATCAGTCCAGGGGGGAGACAAGAGACCCAGTACTTC.

The CDR3 here is CASSRRTTGGGYNEQFF. DNA for the CDR3: TGCGCCAGCAGCCGAAGGACGACGGGGGGCGGGTACAATGAGCAGTTCTTC. The V and J genes are TRBV4-3 and TRBJ2-1; D is perhaps TRBD2 (7 bases). The length of the CDR3 is 17 residues. The V and J ends lost 4 bases and 4 bases respectively, with 20 bases between them. Germline V lookup: CDR1 LGHNA, CDR2 YSLEER.

The chain joins TRBV11-2 to TRBJ2-7; the match to TRBD2 covers 7 bases. CDR1 and CDR2 (germline): SGHAT, FQNNGV. The V gene end was trimmed by 6 bases and the J gene end by 1 base; junction bases not matched to a gene: 9. The CDR3 extends over 15 amino acids. Written as DNA, the CDR3 is TGTGCCAGCAGTTCTTGGGAGGGATCTTCCTACGAGCAGTACTTC. This translates into CASSSWEGSSYEQYF.

With respect to this clonotype: Since a much larger clone is just one base distant, this may be a read error. The genes are TRBV7-2 and TRBJ1-4; D unresolved. This CDR3 has 14 amino acids. Germline V gives CDR1 SGHTA, CDR2 FQGNSA. The CDR3 coding sequence is TGTGCCGGCAGTTTGACTTCTTTTAATGAAAAACTGTTTTTT. As protein: CAGSLTSFNEKLFF.

The chain recombines TRBV6-5 with TRBJ1-5; D call uncertain. Trimming took off 8 bases at V and 0 bases at J, with 14 bases between the two ends. The CDR3 consists of 15 residues. Germline CDR1 is MNHEY and CDR2 is SVGAGI. The CDR3 sequence is CASRRIGVSNQPQHF. CDR3 sequence (DNA): TGTGCCAGCCGGAGAATCGGGGTTAGCAATCAGCCCCAGCATTTT.

This clonotype was observed a single time. The J gene is TRBJ2-5, the V gene TRBV6-8, with 7 bases lining up with TRBD1. This CDR3 has 12 amino acids. With 5 bases clipped from V and 9 bases from J, the junction kept 6 bases outside the gene matches. The germline V gene encodes CDR1 MNHGY and CDR2 SAAAGT. The CDR3 spells CASSRPTGAQYF. CDR3 in DNA: TGTGCCAGCAGTAGACCCACAGGGGCCCAGTACTTC.

The chain is built from TRBV14 and TRBJ2-7; no firm D call. CDR3 length equals 14 residues. The germline V gene encodes CDR1 SGHDN and CDR2 FVKESK. Trimming left V 5 bases short and J 0 bases short, with 11 bases between. Here the CDR3 reads CASSLGPNSYEQYF. DNA for the CDR3: TGTGCCAGCAGCTTAGGGCCCAACTCCTACGAGCAGTACTTC.

The chain employs TRBV7-2 and TRBJ1-4; the match to TRBD1 covers 9 bases. Germline CDR1 and CDR2: SGHTA and FQGNSA. The CDR3 is made up of 15 amino acids. The J segment lost 7 bases and the V segment lost 2 bases, leaving 5 bases of the junction unmatched. The CDR3 loop is CASSLRGQGGEKLFF. CDR3 DNA: TGTGCCAGCAGCTTAAGGGGACAGGGTGGTGAAAAACTGTTTTTT.